This record concerns one TCR beta chain sequence. This clonotype has just a few counts. This clone's antigen is unknown. Base qualities are not provided; no much larger clone lies one nucleotide away. This sample is drawn from a study of T-cell reconstitution after alpha-beta-depleted transplantation in children (dated by TCRdb to about 2016). Regarding the study in general: T-cell immune reconstitution after TCRalphabeta/CD19-depleted allogeneic hematopoietic cell transplantation in children was quantitatively tracked in the study by means of TCR repertoire profiling.

CDR1 SGHRS and CDR2 YFSETQ are derived from the germline V gene. Including the terminal cysteine and phenylalanine, the CDR3 comprises 19 residues. Just the 57-base CDR3 DNA is kept, in frame starting at base 1. V loses 4 bases at its end and J loses 2 bases; junction bases beyond the gene matches: 11. In light of the paper, this sample's treatment or condition label describes: allogeneic hematopoietic cell transplantation with graft depleted of TCRalphabeta T cells and CD19 B cells. The transplant recipients were children given TCRalphabeta/CD19-depleted allogeneic hematopoietic cell grafts. Overall results and qualifications from the work: In some patients, the high TCRbeta diversity seen at day 60 was put down to recipient T cells and intrathymic progenitors that had survived conditioning. The frequencies of hyperexpanded clones fell over the following months, and after one year, T-cell counts and TCRbeta diversity were mostly attributed to newly produced T cells. Apparently early alphabetaT-cell count recovery about two months after transplant reportedly relied on only several hundred rapidly expanded clones derived from non-depleted graft cells.

Library preparation employed PCR. Sequenced using an Illumina HiSeq 2500. Molecular barcoding was employed in the preparation of TCR libraries, with unique molecular identifiers being used to normalize TCRbeta repertoire quantification. TCRdb itself trimmed the public reads at Q25 with fastp, ran MiXCR and retained productive beta chains. One record per CDR3 amino acid sequence lists the most common genes and DNA. This sample comprises around 190,000 distinct CDR3 sequences, about 7% of them detected only once. Roughly 6% of the sample belongs to the ten largest clones. The V and J segments used are TRBV5-1 and TRBJ2-3; 15 of the junction bases match TRBD2. The sample consisted of PBMCs, taken before TCRalphabeta/CD19-depleted stem cell transplant. The source of this sequence is a boy between 2 and 10 years old with acute lymphoblastic leukemia, due to receive a stem cell transplant. The DNA is TGCGCCAGCAGCCTAATGGGACTAGCGGGAGGCCCTTACACAGATACGCAGTATTTT. Translated, this is CASSLMGLAGGPYTDTQYF.